This TCR beta chain was documented in a study of blood T cell repertoires in COVID-19 (dated by TCRdb to 2018 to 2021). At the level of the whole study: Samples covering the acute and convalescent phases of COVID-19 were provided by collaborators in the United States, Italy and Spain. The prospective study material was composed of cDNA or gDNA derived from T cells, B-cell-depleted T cells, or PBMCs. Subjects who had been exposed to COVID-19, were actively infected with it, or had recovered from it provided the deeply sampled blood TCRbeta repertoires that made up the dataset. A freely available public database, intended as a resource for researchers studying the immune response to SARS-CoV-2, is where the repertoires were released. The samples were drawn from two sources: the first 160 participants of the ongoing ImmuneRACE study, and approximately 1,300 subjects contributed by 6 global collaborators. Sample metadata almost always included a de-identified subject ID, COVID-19 status, age in years and sex. Where available, HLA class I and class II types were taken from metadata supplied by the sample provider and were not determined by assay-based typing.

TCRbeta CDR3 regions were amplified from genomic DNA using the immunoSEQ Assay, a bias-controlled multiplex PCR. As for how the authors treated the data: Nucleated cell counts per sample were estimated from amplification of reference gene primers within the assay. Sequence reads were collapsed and filtered to measure the absolute abundance of every unique TCRbeta CDR3 rearrangement. Productive Simpson clonality was computed per sample as the square root of Simpson's diversity index over productive rearrangements. TCRdb re-hosts the immuneACCESS table, in-frame sequences only. Its copies lack some clones; in the studies checked, an unresolved V gene accounts for under half of them, and the cause for the rest is not known. That table is the source of V, J and clone size, and D and trimming were worked out from the DNA. For this sample the table gives more than 150,000 clones, of which just under 80% were detected only once. The ten largest clonotypes hold approximately 15% of the sample.

The CDR3, cysteine through phenylalanine, is 14 amino acids long. CDR3 DNA only is kept here, 42 bases in frame from base 1. The germline V end is reduced by 0 bases and the J end by 4 bases; junction bases left unmatched: 3. Reading the germline V gene gives CDR1 SGDLS and CDR2 YYNGEE. In its sample, this clone was seen a few times. Its antigen has not been determined. There are no base qualities to consult, and no much larger clone falls within one base. The collaborating institutions used their own protocols to collect whole blood in K2EDTA tubes. For TCRbeta analysis, collaborators shipped samples in one of three forms: frozen whole blood, isolated PBMCs, or DNA extracted from either of those sample types. The study at large found these results: Clinical and demographic metadata were provided uncurated, with the amount varying by source and participant.

The clonotype comes from a woman of 80 years or more with acute or convalescent COVID-19. The rearrangement joined TRBV9 to TRBJ1-1, and 7 bases in between align with TRBD1. Sequenced sample: peripheral blood. The DNA sequence reads TGTGCCAGCAGCGTAGATTCAGGGGGCACTGAAGCTTTCTTT. The translation is CASSVDSGGTEAFF.